A single sample is the source of the 20 T cell receptor beta chains below, sequenced in a study of response to subunit inactivated influenza vaccine. TCRdb ran MiXCR on the RT-PCR reads and lists one entry per CDR3 protein. The sample consists of about 500,000 distinct CDR3 sequences, more than 15% of them appearing once. The sequenced sample was CD4+ T cells sorted from PBMCs, obtained around 25 months after vaccination. Receptor source: a man aged 45 to 75 who received an inactivated influenza vaccine.

The chain couples TRBV20-1 to TRBJ2-3; D is uncertain. Germline CDR1 is DFQATT and CDR2 is SNEGSKA (reference sequence). V lost 0 bases, J lost 1 base, and 11 bases lay in between. This CDR3 contains 15 residues. The CDR3 protein is CSARDLGSGTDTQYF. CDR3 nucleotides: TGCAGTGCTAGAGATCTCGGCAGCGGCACAGATACGCAGTATTTT.

Worth noting for this clonotype: One end of the junction does not line up with germline, which may come from a read error. The chain carries TRBV7-7 and TRBJ2-3, with unresolved D. Germline assignment: CDR1 SSHAT and CDR2 FNYEAQ (reference sequence). This CDR3 has 14 residues. CDR3 coding DNA: TGTGCTAGCAGCCCCGTGGCCTTCACAGATACGCAGTATTTT. Its protein is CASSPVAFTDTQYF.

This clonotype was seen a handful of times. The V gene is TRBV7-2, the J gene TRBJ2-5, with TRBD1 identical over 8 bases. The germline V gene encodes CDR1 SGHTA and CDR2 FQGNSA. The CDR3 length is 15 residues. The ends lost 3 bases at V and 4 bases at J; junction bases unmatched: 7. The CDR3 sequence: CASSLRTGTAETQYF. CDR3 sequence (DNA): TGTGCCAGCAGCTTGAGGACAGGGACGGCAGAGACCCAGTACTTC.

In its sample, this clonotype was seen a few times. The V gene is TRBV11-2, the J gene TRBJ2-2; the D is unclear. Trimming took 1 base from V and 8 from J, leaving 8 bases between them. The V gene's germline CDR1 is SGHAT and CDR2 FQNNGV. This CDR3 spans 13 amino acids. The chain's CDR3 is CASSLALTGELFF. The CDR3 DNA follows: TGTGCCAGCAGCTTAGCCCTTACTGGGGAGCTGTTTTTT.

This chain's CDR3 is CAITDRVDSPLHF. The CDR3 coding sequence is TGTGCCATCACGGACAGGGTCGATTCACCCCTCCACTTT. The V gene is TRBV10-3, the J gene TRBJ1-6; 8 bases are a match to TRBD1. The CDR3 has 13 amino acids. Germline-derived CDR1 and CDR2 are ENHRY and SYGVKD. V was clipped by 7 bases and J by 8 bases; unmatched bases: 4.

CDR3 in amino acids: CSARDSTSAQETQYF. The CDR3, as DNA: TGCAGTGCTAGAGACAGCACTAGCGCCCAAGAGACCCAGTACTTC. The V gene is TRBV20-1, the J gene TRBJ2-5; 7 nucleotides agree with TRBD2. Germline-derived CDR1 and CDR2 are DFQATT and SNEGSKA (reference sequence). V gave up 0 bases and J gave up 1 base; unmatched junction bases: 5. This CDR3 contains 15 residues.

The chain combines TRBV12-3 or TRBV12-4 with TRBJ2-5; no reliable D call. Deletions cut 7 bases from V and 7 bases from J, with 13 bases between. The CDR3 extends over 12 amino acids. This CDR3 is CASTTGRRTQYF. The CDR3 nucleotides read TGTGCCAGCACCACCGGGCGGCGGACCCAGTACTTC.

The table lists this clonotype with many counts. The chain has TRBV12-3 or TRBV12-4 and TRBJ1-2, with TRBD1 matching over 7 bases. With V trimmed by 6 bases and J by 2 bases, 3 bases remained unmatched. The CDR3 spans 13 residues. This chain's CDR3 is CASRPGGNYGYTF. The DNA for the CDR3 is TGTGCCAGCAGACCAGGGGGGAACTATGGCTACACCTTC.

This clonotype has a handful of counts. This chain uses TRBV27 with TRBJ2-7; 7 bases match TRBD1. There are 16 residues in the CDR3. V gave up 6 bases and J gave up 0 bases; unmatched junction bases: 11. Looked up from germline, CDR1 is MNHEY and CDR2 is SMNVEV (reference sequence). The CDR3 sequence is CASRSVSRGFSYEQYF. The CDR3 bases are TGTGCCAGCAGGTCGGTGAGCAGGGGGTTCTCCTACGAGCAGTACTTC.

The chain couples TRBV15 to TRBJ2-7; TRBD2 aligns across 8 bases. J lost 4 bases, V lost 0 bases, and 14 bases had no gene match. Germline-derived CDR1 and CDR2 are LNHNV and YYDKDF (reference sequence). The CDR3 runs to 18 residues. The CDR3 here is CATSREDGLAGQIYEQYF. The CDR3 region has the DNA TGTGCCACCAGCAGAGAGGATGGGCTAGCGGGCCAAATTTACGAGCAGTACTTC.

This clonotype was seen only a few times. V gene TRBV7-6 combines with J gene TRBJ2-5; 8 bases are shared with TRBD2. With V trimmed by 1 base and J by 5 bases, 3 bases remained unmatched. CDR3 size: 14 residues. The germline V gene has CDR1 SGHVS and CDR2 FNYEAQ. CDR3 amino acids: CASSLDGRVETQYF. CDR3 sequence (DNA): TGTGCCAGCAGCTTAGACGGGAGGGTGGAGACCCAGTACTTC.

This clonotype was seen more than once but under ten times. The chain uses TRBV6-1 and TRBJ2-3; 10 bases are shared with TRBD2. Trimming took 6 bases from V and 2 from J; bases not matched to a gene: 8. Germline V CDR1 and CDR2: MNHNS, SASEGT. The CDR3 sequence is 16 residues long. The CDR3 bases are TGTGCCAGCAGACTAGCGGGACTCCCTTACACAGATACGCAGTATTTT. Its translation is CASRLAGLPYTDTQYF.

The V call is TRBV20-1, the J call TRBJ1-5, with unresolved D. The CDR3 totals 14 residues. CDR1 is DFQATT and CDR2 is SNEGSKA in the germline V gene (reference sequence). The V end was cut by 6 bases, the J end by 0 bases, with 12 bases between. In DNA, the CDR3 is TGCAGTGCCCCGTCGGGCCTTAGCAATCAGCCCCAGCATTTT. This translates into CSAPSGLSNQPQHF.

This clonotype was found a few times. This rearrangement joins TRBV10-3 to TRBJ2-1; 10 nucleotides agree with TRBD2. Germline V gene data show CDR1 as ENHRY and CDR2 as SYGVKD. This CDR3 is built from 15 residues. V lost 6 bases and J lost 9; bases outside the gene matches: 11. The CDR3 sequence: CAISQRLAGEGEQFF. The CDR3 nucleotides are TGTGCCATCAGCCAACGGCTAGCGGGAGAAGGTGAGCAGTTCTTC.

The sample holds many counts of this clonotype. The chain couples TRBV7-8 to TRBJ1-6; D is uncertain. Per germline, CDR1 SGHVS and CDR2 FQNEAQ. The length of the CDR3 is 13 residues. The ends were cut back, 1 base at V and 8 bases at J, with 6 bases in the middle. CDR3 in amino acids: CASSLELYSPLHF. The DNA for the CDR3 is TGTGCCAGCAGCTTAGAACTGTATTCACCCCTCCACTTT.

This sequence joins TRBV4-3 and TRBJ2-3; D remains unclear. V was clipped by 0 bases and J by 0 bases, with 7 bases between them. The CDR3 spans 15 residues. Per the germline V gene, CDR1 is LGHNA and CDR2 is YSLEER. CDR3 protein: CASSQDQRSTDTQYF. In DNA, the CDR3 is TGCGCCAGCAGCCAAGATCAGCGTAGCACAGATACGCAGTATTTT.

The genes are TRBV28 and TRBJ2-7; D is uncertain. In germline, CDR1 is MDHEN, CDR2 SYDVKM. Trimming took off 5 bases at V and 3 bases at J, with 5 bases between the two ends. CDR3 length: 11 amino acids. This CDR3 is CASSKIYEQYF. The CDR3 nucleotides are TGTGCCAGCAGTAAGATCTACGAGCAGTACTTC.

This clonotype has more than one count but fewer than ten. The chain links TRBV3-1 to TRBJ2-7; D perhaps matches TRBD2 (7 bases). There are 15 residues in the CDR3. The germline V and J ends were trimmed by 4 bases and 4 bases, with 17 bases remaining between them. Germline CDR1 LGHDT, CDR2 YNNKEL (reference sequence). CDR3 sequence: CASSRLLAGAYEQYF. The CDR3 region has the DNA TGTGCCAGCAGCCGACTCTTGGCGGGGGCATACGAGCAGTACTTC.

This clonotype was seen ten or more times. The chain links TRBV20-1 to TRBJ1-5; no firm D call. Germline V CDR1 and CDR2: DFQATT, SNEGSKA (reference sequence). This CDR3 has 14 amino acids. Deletions cut 1 base from V and 3 bases from J, with 10 bases between. The CDR3 DNA follows: TGCAGTGCTAGAGCGACGGGGTACAATCAGCCCCAGCATTTT. Amino acids: CSARATGYNQPQHF.

This chain joins TRBV12-3 or TRBV12-4 and TRBJ2-3, with D maybe TRBD2 (6 bases). This CDR3 contains 14 residues. Between the trimmed V and J ends, which lost 5 bases and 1 base, there was a span of 10 bases. In DNA, the CDR3 is TGTGCCAGCAGTCGGGGACTTCGCACAGATACGCAGTATTTT. This codes for CASSRGLRTDTQYF.